This T cell receptor (beta chain) appears in the sequencing data of a study of T cell repertoires in cytomegalovirus infection. The wider study: Matching HLA type, along with CMV infection, was indicated by public TCR beta signatures.

As concerns this clonotype: Its cognate antigen is unknown.

TCRdb processed the reads anew with MiXCR; each CDR3 protein has one entry. The repertoire consists of roughly 630,000 distinct CDR3 sequences, with 20% to 25% occurring once and the leading ten covering 8%. Regarding the study as a whole: CMV carriers with the relevant HLA were identified by cumulative public TCR beta family frequency.

The sequence came from a human donor in good health (CMV status not recorded). Some clones in this sample may be carry-over from other donors' samples. The sample comprised CD8+ T cells from PBMCs.

The DNA of the CDR3 is TGCAGCGTGCTCTATATGGACTATGGCTACACCTTC. It translates to CSVLYMDYGYTF. V usage is TRBV29-1 and J usage is TRBJ1-2; D unresolved. Germline assignment: CDR1 SQVTM and CDR2 ANQGSEA. Trimming shortened V by 6 bases and J by 3 bases, and 11 bases separated the two germline ends. The CDR3 runs to 12 residues.